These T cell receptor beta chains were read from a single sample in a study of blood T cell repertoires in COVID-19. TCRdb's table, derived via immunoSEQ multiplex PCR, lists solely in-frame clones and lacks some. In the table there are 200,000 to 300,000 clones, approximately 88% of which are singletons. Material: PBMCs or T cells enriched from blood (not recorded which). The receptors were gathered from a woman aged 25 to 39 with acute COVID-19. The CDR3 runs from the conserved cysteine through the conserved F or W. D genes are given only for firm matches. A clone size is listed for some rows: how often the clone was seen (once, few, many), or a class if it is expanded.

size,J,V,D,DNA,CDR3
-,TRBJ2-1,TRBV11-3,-,TGTGCCAGCAGCTTAGTGGGCAGGGATGAGCAGTTCTTC,CASSLVGRDEQFF
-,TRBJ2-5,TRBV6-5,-,TGTGCCAGCAGTTCCCTGGCGGGGAGGGAGACCCAGTACTTC,CASSSLAGRETQYF
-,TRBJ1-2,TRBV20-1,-,TGCAGTGCTAGTTTCCGGTTCTATGGCTACACCTTC,CSASFRFYGYTF
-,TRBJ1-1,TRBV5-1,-,TGCGCCAGCAGCTTGGACAGGTTGAACACTGAAGCTTTCTTT,CASSLDRLNTEAFF
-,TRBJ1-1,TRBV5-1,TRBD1,TGCGCCAGCAGCTTGGAAAGAGGGGGCGACGAAGCTTTCTTT,CASSLERGGDEAFF
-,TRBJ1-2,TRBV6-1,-,TGTGCCAGCAGTGAAGCGCTTCTCGGTCGGTATGGCTACACCTTC,CASSEALLGRYGYTF
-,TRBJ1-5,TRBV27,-,TGTGCCAGCAGTTTAACGGGGGGGTGGCAGCCCCAGCATTTT,CASSLTGGWQPQHF
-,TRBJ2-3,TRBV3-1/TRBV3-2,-,TGTGCCAGCAGCCAAGGTATCGGGACTCCGCAGTATTTT,CASSQGIGTPQYF
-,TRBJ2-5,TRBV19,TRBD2,TGTGCCAGTAATCGGGACGGGGGGGAGACCCAGTACTTC,CASNRDGGETQYF
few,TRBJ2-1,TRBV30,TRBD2,TGTGCCTGGAGTGGCCTTGGACTAGCGAGTCGCGAGCAGTTCTTC,CAWSGLGLASREQFF
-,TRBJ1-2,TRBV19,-,TGTGCCAGTAGTATAGCAGGTTTTGGCTACACCTTC,CASSIAGFGYTF
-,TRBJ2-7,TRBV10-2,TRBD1,TGCGCCAGCAGTGAAAGGACAGGGGGCTACGAGCAGTACTTC,CASSERTGGYEQYF
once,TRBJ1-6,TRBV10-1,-,TGCGCCAGCAGCGAGGGAGAGAATTCACCCCTCCACTTT,CASSEGENSPLHF
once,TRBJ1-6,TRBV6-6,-,TGTGCCAGCAGTCGCCGCCCCCGGGACAACCCAACGCGTAATTCACCCCTCCACTTT,CASSRRPRDNPTRNSPLHF
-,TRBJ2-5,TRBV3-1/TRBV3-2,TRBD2,TGTGCCAGCAGCCCGGGACTAGCGGTACAAGAGACCCAGTACTTC,CASSPGLAVQETQYF
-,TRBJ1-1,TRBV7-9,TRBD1,TGTGCCAGCAGCCTCAGGTCGGGCCAAAATCAGGGGGGCACTGAAGCTTTCTTT,CASSLRSGQNQGGTEAFF
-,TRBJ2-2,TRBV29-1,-,TGCAGCGTTCGGAAGACTACCAACACCGGGGAGCTGTTTTTT,CSVRKTTNTGELFF
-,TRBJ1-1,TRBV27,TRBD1,TGTGCCAGCAGTCATTGGACAGGGCTAACCACTGAAGCTTTCTTT,CASSHWTGLTTEAFF
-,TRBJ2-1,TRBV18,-,TGTGCCAGCTCACACAACAAGTACAATGAGCAGTTCTTC,CASSHNKYNEQFF
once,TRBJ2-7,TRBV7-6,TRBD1,TGTGCCAGCAGCCCGGGACAGACCTACGAGCAGTACTTC,CASSPGQTYEQYF
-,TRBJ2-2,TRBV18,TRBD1,TGTGCCAGCTCACCGGGACAGCACACCGGGGAGCTGTTTTTT,CASSPGQHTGELFF
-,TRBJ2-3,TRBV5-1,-,TGCGCCAGCAGCTTGGGGACTATCACAGATACGCAGTATTTT,CASSLGTITDTQYF
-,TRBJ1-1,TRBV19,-,TGTGCCAGTACCAATTCCTATGGAGGCACTGAAGCTTTCTTT,CASTNSYGGTEAFF
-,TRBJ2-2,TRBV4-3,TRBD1,TGCGCCAGCAGCCAACCCGGGACAGCTTACAGAACGAACACCGGGGAGCTGTTTTTT,CASSQPGTAYRTNTGELFF
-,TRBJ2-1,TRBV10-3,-,TGTGCCATCAGTGAGTCGAGGGAGCAGTTCTTC,CAISESREQFF